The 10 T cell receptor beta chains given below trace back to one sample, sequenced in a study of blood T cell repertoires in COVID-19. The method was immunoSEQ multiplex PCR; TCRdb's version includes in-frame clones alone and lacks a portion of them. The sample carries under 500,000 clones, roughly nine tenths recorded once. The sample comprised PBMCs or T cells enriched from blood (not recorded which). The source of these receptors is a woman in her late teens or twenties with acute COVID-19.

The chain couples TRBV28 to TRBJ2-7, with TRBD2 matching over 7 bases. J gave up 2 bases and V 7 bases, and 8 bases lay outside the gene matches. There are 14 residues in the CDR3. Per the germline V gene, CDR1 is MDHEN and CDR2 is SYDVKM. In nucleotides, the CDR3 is TGTGCCAGCACTCTTAGCGGGCGGGCCTACGAGCAGTACTTC. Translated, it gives CASTLSGRAYEQYF.

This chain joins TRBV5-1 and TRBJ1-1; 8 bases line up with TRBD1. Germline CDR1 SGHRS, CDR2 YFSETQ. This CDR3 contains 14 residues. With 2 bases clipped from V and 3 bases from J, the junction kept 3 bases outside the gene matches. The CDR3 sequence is CASSLSQGDTEAFF. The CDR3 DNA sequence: TGCGCCAGCAGCTTATCACAGGGGGACACTGAAGCTTTCTTT.

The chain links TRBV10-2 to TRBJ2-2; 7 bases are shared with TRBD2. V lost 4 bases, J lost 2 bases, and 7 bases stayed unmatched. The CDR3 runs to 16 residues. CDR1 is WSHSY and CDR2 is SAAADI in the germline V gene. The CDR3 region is CASSGPSGINTGELFF. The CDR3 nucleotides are TGCGCCAGCAGTGGTCCGAGCGGGATTAACACCGGGGAGCTGTTTTTT.

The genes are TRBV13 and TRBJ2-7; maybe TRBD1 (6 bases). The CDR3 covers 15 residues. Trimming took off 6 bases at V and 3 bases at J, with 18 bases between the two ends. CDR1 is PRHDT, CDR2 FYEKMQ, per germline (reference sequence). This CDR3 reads CASREPQGPHYEQYF. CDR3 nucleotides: TGTGCCAGCAGGGAGCCTCAGGGGCCCCACTACGAGCAGTACTTC.

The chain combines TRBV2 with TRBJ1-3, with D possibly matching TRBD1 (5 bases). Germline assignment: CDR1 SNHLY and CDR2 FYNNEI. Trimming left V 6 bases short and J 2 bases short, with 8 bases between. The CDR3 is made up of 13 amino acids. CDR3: CASRRGAGNTIYF. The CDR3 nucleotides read TGTGCCAGCAGGCGGGGGGCTGGAAACACCATATATTTT.

The CDR3 nucleotides are TGCAGCGTTGAAGGACACCGGGACAGGGGAATCAATGAGCAGTTCTTC. This codes for CSVEGHRDRGINEQFF. The chain joins TRBV29-1 to TRBJ2-1; 10 bases are a match to TRBD1. CDR1 and CDR2 from the germline V gene are SQVTM and ANQGSEA. V shed 1 base and J 6 bases; nucleotides not matched to a gene: 9. The CDR3 is made up of 16 amino acids.

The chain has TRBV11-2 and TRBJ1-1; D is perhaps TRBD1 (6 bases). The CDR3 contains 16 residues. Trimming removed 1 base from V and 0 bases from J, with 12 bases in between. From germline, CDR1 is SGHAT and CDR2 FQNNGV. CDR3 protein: CASSLAYTGMNTEAFF. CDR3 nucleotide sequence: TGTGCCAGCAGCTTAGCTTACACAGGGATGAACACTGAAGCTTTCTTT.

The CDR3 protein is CASSSGGGASKNIQYF. The CDR3 region has the DNA TGTGCCAGCAGTTCAGGAGGGGGGGCGTCCAAAAACATTCAGTACTTC. The genes are TRBV27 and TRBJ2-4; possible D gene TRBD2, 7 bases. Looked up from germline, CDR1 is MNHEY and CDR2 is SMNVEV (reference sequence). V was cut by 4 bases and J by 2 bases, with 15 bases left in between. The CDR3 is made up of 16 amino acids.

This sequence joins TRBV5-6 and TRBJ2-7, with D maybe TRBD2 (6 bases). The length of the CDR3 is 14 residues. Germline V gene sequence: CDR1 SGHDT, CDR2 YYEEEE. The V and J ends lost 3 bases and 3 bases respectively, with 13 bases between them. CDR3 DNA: TGTGCCAGCAGCTGGGCGGGGCGCCTCTACGAGCAGTACTTC. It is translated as CASSWAGRLYEQYF.

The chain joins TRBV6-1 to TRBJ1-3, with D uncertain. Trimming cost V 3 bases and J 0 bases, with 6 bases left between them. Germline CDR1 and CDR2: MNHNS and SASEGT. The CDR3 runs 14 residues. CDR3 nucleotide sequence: TGTGCCAGCAGTGACACTGTCTCTGGAAACACCATATATTTT. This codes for CASSDTVSGNTIYF.